These 15 T cell receptor beta chains share one sample of origin, sequenced in a study of metastatic and nonmetastatic thyroid tumors. No treatment had been given to any patient before thyroid surgery. With MiXCR, TCRdb called clones anew from the PCR reads. The top ten clones hold less than 25% of a sample with fewer than 20,000 clones, less than 30% of them seen once. The sequenced sample consisted of tumor tissue. These receptors came from a male donor with papillary thyroid cancer or a benign thyroid nodule (not recorded which). Some clones in this sample may be carry-over from other donors' samples.

With respect to this clone: The junction shows a germline mismatch at one end, possibly a read error. This rearrangement joins TRBV11-3 to TRBJ1-1; D may be TRBD1 (6 bases). The CDR3 runs to 14 residues. Germline-derived CDR1 and CDR2 are SGHNT and YENEEA. In nucleotides, the CDR3 is TGTGCCAGCAGCGTCCGAGGGGGTCCAGGTGAAGCTTTCTTC. It translates to CASSVRGGPGEAFF.

This clone was counted a few times. J is TRBJ2-7 and V is TRBV15, with D unresolved. Trimming took 3 bases from V and 6 from J, leaving 15 bases between them. The CDR3 loop spans 14 amino acids. Germline assignment: CDR1 LNHNV and CDR2 YYDKDF (reference sequence). DNA of the CDR3: TGTGCCACCAGCAGCTCCGGCGCTGTGTCCGAGCAGTACTTC. Amino acids: CATSSSGAVSEQYF.

In its sample, this clone was seen many times. V and J are TRBV15 and TRBJ2-1; D uncertain. V was clipped by 5 bases and J by 4 bases, with 12 bases between them. Germline-derived CDR1 and CDR2 are LNHNV and YYDKDF (reference sequence). The CDR3 spans 14 residues. CDR3 sequence: CATSFSREYNEQFF. In nucleotides, the CDR3 is TGTGCCACCAGCTTTAGCAGAGAATACAATGAGCAGTTCTTC.

The chain joins TRBV11-1 to TRBJ2-1, with a possible D match to TRBD2 (6 bases). CDR3 length: 15 amino acids. Germline CDR1 and CDR2: SGHAT and FQDESV (reference sequence). Trimming removed 4 bases from V and 0 bases from J, with 10 bases in between. The CDR3 region has the DNA TGTGCCAGCAGCTCGTACGGGAGCTCCTACAATGAGCAGTTCTTC. It is translated as CASSSYGSSYNEQFF.

This clone occurred many times. The chain uses TRBV12-3 or TRBV12-4 and TRBJ2-2; 13 nucleotides agree with TRBD2. Unmatched junction bases numbered 5, after V lost 6 bases and J lost 4 bases. The CDR3 has 16 amino acids. The CDR3 nucleotides read TGTGCCAGCAGGCCGGGACTAGCGGGGATCACCGGGGAGCTGTTTTTT. It encodes CASRPGLAGITGELFF.

This clone was seen many times. The chain carries TRBV20-1 and TRBJ1-5, with D perhaps matching TRBD1 (6 bases). This CDR3 contains 16 residues. Trimming shortened V by 2 bases and J by 2 bases, and 16 bases separated the two germline ends. Germline V gene data show CDR1 as DFQATT and CDR2 as SNEGSKA (reference sequence). The CDR3 sequence is CSARSTGYIGNQPQHF. CDR3 bases: TGCAGTGCTAGATCCACAGGGTACATAGGCAATCAGCCCCAGCATTTT.

The chain is built from TRBV6-1 and TRBJ2-7; 8 bases are shared with TRBD2. CDR1 is MNHNS and CDR2 is SASEGT in the germline V gene. V shed 4 bases, J shed 1 base, and the junction held 6 bases outside the gene matches. CDR3 length: 15 residues. As DNA, the CDR3 is TGTGCCAGCAGTGTCGGGACTAGGGGTTCCTACGAGCAGTACTTC. This gives the protein CASSVGTRGSYEQYF.

The V call is TRBV25-1, the J call TRBJ1-1, with D possibly being TRBD1 (6 bases). V lost 8 bases and J 1 base, leaving 14 bases between the germline ends. This CDR3 contains 14 residues. The germline V gene has CDR1 MGHDK and CDR2 SYGVNS. CDR3 residues: CASGGGHQNTEAFF. The CDR3 nucleotides read TGTGCCAGCGGCGGGGGACATCAGAACACTGAAGCTTTCTTT.

This clone is large (0.1 to 1%) within its sample. The V and J genes are TRBV2 and TRBJ1-2, with 11 bases that match TRBD1. CDR1 is SNHLY and CDR2 is FYNNEI in the germline V gene. This CDR3 region has 12 residues. The V and J ends lost 11 bases and 6 bases, in that order; junction bases with no gene match: 5. The CDR3 protein is CARGDRGNGYTF. The CDR3, as DNA: TGTGCCCGGGGGGACAGGGGGAATGGCTACACCTTC.

The J gene is TRBJ2-2, the V gene TRBV5-1, with 9 bases fitting TRBD2. Looked up from germline, CDR1 is SGHRS and CDR2 is YFSETQ. The trim removed 4 bases at V and 7 bases at J, leaving 8 bases unmatched. This CDR3 is 15 amino acids long. CDR3 bases: TGCGCCAGCAGCGCGCCAGCGGGAGGCGGCGGGGAGCTGTTTTTT. It is translated as CASSAPAGGGGELFF.

The V and J genes are TRBV6-2 or TRBV6-3 and TRBJ1-5; D perhaps matches TRBD1 (6 bases). Germline lookup yields CDR1 MNHEY and CDR2 SVGEGT. The CDR3 contains 14 residues. V dropped 2 bases and J dropped 4 bases, with 9 bases sitting between them. The CDR3 coding sequence is TGTGCCAGCAGTTACGGAGGGGGAAATCAGCCCCAGCATTTT. Residues: CASSYGGGNQPQHF.

DNA of the CDR3: TGTGCCAGCAGTTACCTTTCCGGGACAGCCCCCCACGAGCAGTACTTC. Protein: CASSYLSGTAPHEQYF. The chain carries TRBV6-2 or TRBV6-3 and TRBJ2-7, with TRBD1 identical over 7 bases. Germline lookup yields CDR1 MNHEY and CDR2 SVGEGT. CDR3 length: 16 amino acids. V gave up 2 bases and J gave up 5 bases; unmatched junction bases: 12.

This clone is judged medium-sized. The gene calls are TRBV19 and TRBJ2-1; 11 bases are a match to TRBD1. The length of the CDR3 is 15 residues. Germline CDR1 and CDR2: LNHDA and SQIVND (reference sequence). V lost 5 bases and J lost 7; bases outside the gene matches: 7. The chain's CDR3 is CASSVGQGAFNEQFF. The DNA of the CDR3 is TGTGCCAGTAGTGTCGGACAGGGGGCCTTTAATGAGCAGTTCTTC.

This chain connects TRBV12-3 or TRBV12-4 to TRBJ2-7; D unresolved. The CDR3 covers 15 residues. V was clipped by 4 bases and J by 1 base, with 14 bases between them. This chain's CDR3 is CASSSPTDRSYEQYF. Here the CDR3 DNA reads TGTGCCAGCAGTTCCCCCACGGACCGGTCCTACGAGCAGTACTTC.

Turning to this clone: A junction boundary mismatches the germline segment, possibly from a read error. The chain combines TRBV12-3 or TRBV12-4 with TRBJ1-1; no clear D gene. The CDR3 contains 13 residues. CDR3 sequence: CASRRVVNNEAFF. Here the CDR3 DNA reads TGTGCCAGCAGGAGGGTGGTTAACAATGAAGCTTTCTTT.